The entry below describes one T cell receptor (beta chain). The source of the sample is a study of T cell repertoires in ileal Crohn's disease. The overall study: At surgery, 35% of patients smoked, with median disease duration approximately 7.3 years. The M6 sample came from neoterminal ileum during colonoscopy after surgery.

Per germline, CDR1 LGHNA and CDR2 YNFKEQ. The CDR3 covers 13 residues. V lost 1 base to trimming and J lost 12 bases, with 13 bases between them. Time point given: neoterminal ileum biopsy at postoperative endoscopy, about 6 months after surgery. Patients were adults with ileal or ileocolonic Crohn's disease needing resection. The protocol was immunoSEQ multiplex PCR, while the TCRdb copy is restricted to in-frame clones and leaves out a portion. Of about 62,000 clones in the sample, roughly 91% are singletons; the top ten hold over 2%. The material sequenced was ileal tissue. This clonotype was sampled from an adult with Crohn's disease. The chain uses TRBV4-2 and TRBJ2-1, with D perhaps matching TRBD1 (5 bases). The CDR3 is CASSQGRALGQFF. The CDR3 coding sequence is TGTGCCAGCAGCCAAGGCAGGGCTCTCGGGCAGTTCTTC.